The 9 T cell receptor beta chains below were found in one sample sequenced in a study of response to subunit inactivated influenza vaccine. TCRdb reanalysed the RT-PCR reads using MiXCR and keeps one entry per CDR3 protein. The data show about 580,000 distinct CDR3 sequences, 12% to 15% seen once. The sample was PBMCs from blood, taken roughly 12 days after vaccination. The receptors derive from a man aged 45 to 65 who received an inactivated influenza vaccine.

The chain carries TRBV18 and TRBJ2-7; a possible D gene is TRBD1 (5 bases). Germline assignment: CDR1 KGHSH and CDR2 LQKENI. V dropped 4 bases and J dropped 2 bases, with 18 bases sitting between them. CDR3 length equals 16 residues. The CDR3 DNA reads as TGTGCCAGCTCACTTGCGCCAGGGTTGTTGACCTACGAGCAGTACTTC. Its translation: CASSLAPGLLTYEQYF.

The chain couples TRBV7-9 to TRBJ2-5; D may correspond to TRBD1 or TRBD2 (6 bases each). V was trimmed by 5 bases and J by 4 bases, leaving 20 bases between them. The CDR3 is 16 residues long. Looked up from germline, CDR1 is SEHNR and CDR2 is FQNEAQ (reference sequence). CDR3 nucleotides: TGTGCCAGCAGCCCCACGGGGGCTGCGCGTGGAGAGACCCAGTACTTC. Translation gives CASSPTGAARGETQYF.

There are many counts of this clonotype. The V and J genes are TRBV12-3 or TRBV12-4 and TRBJ2-1; tentative D call: TRBD1 (5 bases). This CDR3 is 16 amino acids long. Trimming left V 6 bases short and J 0 bases short, with 15 bases between. The DNA for the CDR3 is TGTGCCAGCAGCCAAGGGGTACTGAGCTCCTACAATGAGCAGTTCTTC. Translation: CASSQGVLSSYNEQFF.

The chain links TRBV20-1 to TRBJ2-1; the match to TRBD1 covers 7 bases. Per the germline V gene, CDR1 is DFQATT and CDR2 is SNEGSKA (reference sequence). V lost 3 bases, J lost 7 bases, and 3 bases stayed unmatched. The CDR3 sequence is 12 residues long. The CDR3 DNA reads as TGCAGTGCTAGCAAGACAGGGAATGAGCAGTTCTTC. The encoded protein is CSASKTGNEQFF.

This clonotype was seen more than once but under ten times. V and J are TRBV29-1 and TRBJ2-5; 8 bases agree with TRBD1. From germline, CDR1 is SQVTM and CDR2 ANQGSEA. Trimming removed 6 bases from V and 5 bases from J; junction bases left unmatched: 8. The length of the CDR3 is 13 residues. The CDR3 loop is CSVIRGLGETQYF. CDR3 DNA sequence: TGCAGCGTGATCAGGGGGCTGGGGGAGACCCAGTACTTC.

This chain links TRBV4-1 with TRBJ2-1; 8 positions match TRBD1. Germline V gene data show CDR1 as MGHRA and CDR2 as YSYEKL. Germline trimming cut 6 bases from V and 5 bases from J; bases unmatched to any gene: 3. The CDR3 runs to 13 residues. DNA for the CDR3: TGCGCCAGCAGTACAGGGGGGAACAATGAGCAGTTCTTC. Translating it yields CASSTGGNNEQFF.

This clonotype was seen many times. The chain joins TRBV12-3 or TRBV12-4 to TRBJ2-1, with D perhaps matching TRBD1 or TRBD2 (5 bases each). The germline V and J ends were trimmed by 2 bases and 13 bases, with 12 bases remaining between them. The CDR3 runs 12 residues. The CDR3 nucleotides are TGTGCCAGCAGTTTAAGGGACGCCCTTCAGTTCTTC. Amino acid sequence: CASSLRDALQFF.

This clonotype was detected many times. V usage is TRBV5-1 and J usage is TRBJ1-2, with D maybe TRBD1 (5 bases). Deletions cut 4 bases from V and 4 bases from J, with 20 bases between. Germline V gene lookup returns CDR1 SGHRS and CDR2 YFSETQ. The CDR3 runs to 16 residues. The CDR3 DNA sequence: TGCGCCAGCAGCCCGGAGGGCAGGGTGGTTCGCTATGGCTACACCTTC. It translates to CASSPEGRVVRYGYTF.

V usage is TRBV5-8 and J usage is TRBJ1-1; D may be TRBD1 (5 bases). CDR1 and CDR2 (germline): SGHTS, YDEGEE. The V gene lost 3 bases and the J gene lost 0 bases, with 9 bases spanning the gap. The CDR3 totals 14 residues. The CDR3 spells CASSWDGMNTEAFF. In nucleotides, the CDR3 is TGTGCCAGCAGCTGGGACGGGATGAACACTGAAGCTTTCTTT.